These T cell receptor beta chains were read from a single sample in a study of T cells expressing NK-cell markers. Using the 5' RACE reads, TCRdb records one entry per CDR3 protein without DNA. This specimen shows roughly 380,000 distinct CDR3 sequences; the ten leading clones hold 5% to 5.5%. Material for sequencing was blood T cells: a sorted CD56 or NKG2C T cell subset, CD4+ or CD8+ T cells, or bulk PBMC T cells (not recorded which). The receptors here all came from a man aged 18 to 69 in good health. CDR3s include the opening cysteine and the closing phenylalanine or tryptophan.

j_gene: TRBJ1-3
v_gene: TRBV5-1
CDR3aa: CASSLGPVLNTIYF

j_gene: TRBJ1-5
v_gene: TRBV24-1
CDR3aa: CATSDFWDPAGAQHF

j_gene: TRBJ2-3
v_gene: TRBV6-1
CDR3aa: CASSDSNRDRGIDTQYF

j_gene: TRBJ2-3
v_gene: TRBV5-1
CDR3aa: CASSLPMTSGAPTVTDTQYF

j_gene: TRBJ2-5
v_gene: TRBV18
CDR3aa: CASSPRLTSNQETQYF

j_gene: TRBJ2-7
v_gene: TRBV4-2
CDR3aa: CASSQGQTDPHEQYF

j_gene: TRBJ2-7
v_gene: TRBV7-3
CDR3aa: CASSPGGDYEQYF

j_gene: TRBJ2-2
v_gene: TRBV5-1
CDR3aa: CASSAGQGAAGELFF

j_gene: TRBJ1-3
v_gene: TRBV11-2
CDR3aa: CASSRDFYSGNTIYF

j_gene: TRBJ1-1
v_gene: TRBV25-1
CDR3aa: CASSEGGKREAFF

j_gene: TRBJ1-6
v_gene: TRBV2
CDR3aa: CASGDRGNNSPLHF

j_gene: TRBJ1-6
v_gene: TRBV10-3
CDR3aa: CAISEAGRDNSPLHF

j_gene: TRBJ1-4
v_gene: TRBV30
CDR3aa: CAWSPTGTTNEKLFF

j_gene: TRBJ2-1
v_gene: TRBV29-1
CDR3aa: CSVAPPGSYNEQFF

j_gene: TRBJ2-1
v_gene: TRBV7-3
CDR3aa: CASSATSGPYNEQFF

j_gene: TRBJ2-5
v_gene: TRBV6-5
CDR3aa: CASSYGGTSFGTQYF

j_gene: TRBJ2-3
v_gene: TRBV7-8
CDR3aa: CASSLARQDTQYF

j_gene: TRBJ2-3
v_gene: TRBV5-1
CDR3aa: CASSLTGTQSTDTQYF

j_gene: TRBJ1-3
v_gene: TRBV20-1
CDR3aa: CSAPHREAGNTIYF

j_gene: TRBJ1-3
v_gene: TRBV5-6
CDR3aa: CASSLLHISGNTIYF

j_gene: TRBJ1-1
v_gene: TRBV12-3/TRBV12-4
CDR3aa: CASSLARIGGAFF

j_gene: TRBJ1-6
v_gene: TRBV6-2/TRBV6-3
CDR3aa: CASCRQGNNSPLHF

j_gene: TRBJ2-7
v_gene: TRBV28
CDR3aa: CASSWPYRDSYEQYF

j_gene: TRBJ2-2
v_gene: TRBV2
CDR3aa: CASSGTSINTGELFF

j_gene: TRBJ1-6
v_gene: TRBV6-5
CDR3aa: CASSYGRALSPLHF

j_gene: TRBJ2-1
v_gene: TRBV6-2/TRBV6-3
CDR3aa: CASSYSIAGTYNEQFF

j_gene: TRBJ1-2
v_gene: TRBV28
CDR3aa: CASGWGGSTYGYTF

j_gene: TRBJ1-2
v_gene: TRBV6-5
CDR3aa: CASKVYSGFLYGYTF

j_gene: TRBJ2-7
v_gene: TRBV10-3
CDR3aa: CATEATGKGEQYF

j_gene: TRBJ2-7
v_gene: TRBV29-1
CDR3aa: CSGGTGQGGEQYF

j_gene: TRBJ2-5
v_gene: TRBV7-3
CDR3aa: CASSSQRTQETQNF

j_gene: TRBJ2-7
v_gene: TRBV10-3
CDR3aa: CAISDGGGFYEQYF

j_gene: TRBJ2-1
v_gene: TRBV7-8
CDR3aa: CASRILAGGPGNEQFF

j_gene: TRBJ1-1
v_gene: TRBV10-3
CDR3aa: CAISESVTGFAFF

j_gene: TRBJ2-7
v_gene: TRBV12-5
CDR3aa: CASGLVQLDSYEQYF

j_gene: TRBJ2-2
v_gene: TRBV7-8
CDR3aa: CASRRMRGANTGELFF

j_gene: TRBJ2-1
v_gene: TRBV12-3/TRBV12-4
CDR3aa: CASSRTGDSNEQFF

j_gene: TRBJ2-3
v_gene: TRBV6-1
CDR3aa: CASSATGLGGLGTDTQYF

j_gene: TRBJ2-3
v_gene: TRBV7-2
CDR3aa: CASSRSGGAGADTQYF

j_gene: TRBJ2-5
v_gene: TRBV5-1
CDR3aa: CASSSTGGLAGGQTQYF

j_gene: TRBJ2-5
v_gene: TRBV6-4
CDR3aa: CASSDHREWASGAQETQYF

j_gene: TRBJ2-5
v_gene: TRBV6-5
CDR3aa: CASSYASGGAKETQYF

j_gene: TRBJ2-1
v_gene: TRBV3-1
CDR3aa: CASRRGGATYNEQFF

j_gene: TRBJ2-7
v_gene: TRBV20-1
CDR3aa: CSASSRRGQGPYEQYF

j_gene: TRBJ1-2
v_gene: TRBV2
CDR3aa: CASSRTSYGYTF

j_gene: TRBJ2-7
v_gene: TRBV20-1
CDR3aa: CSATLAGIPYEQYF

j_gene: TRBJ2-3
v_gene: TRBV7-9
CDR3aa: CASSSGGAPDTQYF

j_gene: TRBJ1-5
v_gene: TRBV12-3/TRBV12-4
CDR3aa: CASSLRYRSSLPSNQPQHF

j_gene: TRBJ2-2
v_gene: TRBV4-2
CDR3aa: CASSHRPQGAQGPTGELFF

j_gene: TRBJ2-2
v_gene: TRBV3-1
CDR3aa: CASRRTRNTGELFF

j_gene: TRBJ1-1
v_gene: TRBV4-2
CDR3aa: CASSPWSSPEAFF

j_gene: TRBJ2-3
v_gene: TRBV9
CDR3aa: CASSPRDWAESSTQYF

j_gene: TRBJ1-4
v_gene: TRBV23-1
CDR3aa: CASSQQRDVGTADEKLFF

j_gene: TRBJ1-4
v_gene: TRBV2
CDR3aa: CASRVGTGGNNEKLFF

j_gene: TRBJ2-3
v_gene: TRBV3-1
CDR3aa: CASSQITPGLADAPDTQYF

j_gene: TRBJ1-1
v_gene: TRBV18
CDR3aa: CASSYRAVAEAFF

j_gene: TRBJ2-1
v_gene: TRBV18
CDR3aa: CASSPAKTPMNEQFF

j_gene: TRBJ2-1
v_gene: TRBV14
CDR3aa: CASSQDVLQFF

j_gene: TRBJ2-5
v_gene: TRBV2
CDR3aa: CASSESRTPQETQYF